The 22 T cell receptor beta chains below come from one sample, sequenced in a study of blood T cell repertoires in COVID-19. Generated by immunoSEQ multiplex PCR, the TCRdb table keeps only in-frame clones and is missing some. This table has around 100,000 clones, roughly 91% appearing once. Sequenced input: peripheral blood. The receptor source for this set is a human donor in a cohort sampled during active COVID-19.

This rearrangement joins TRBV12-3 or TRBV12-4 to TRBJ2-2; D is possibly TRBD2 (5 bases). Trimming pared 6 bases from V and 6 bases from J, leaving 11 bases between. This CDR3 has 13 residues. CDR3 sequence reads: CASRRTGAGELFF. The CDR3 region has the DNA TGTGCCAGCAGGAGGACTGGAGCCGGGGAGCTGTTTTTT.

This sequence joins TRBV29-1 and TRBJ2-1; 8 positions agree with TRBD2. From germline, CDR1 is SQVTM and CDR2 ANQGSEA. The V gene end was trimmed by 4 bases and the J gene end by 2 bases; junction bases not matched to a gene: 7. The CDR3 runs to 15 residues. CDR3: CSVVGGGITYNEQFF. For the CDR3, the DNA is TGCAGCGTTGTAGGCGGGGGGATCACCTACAATGAGCAGTTCTTC.

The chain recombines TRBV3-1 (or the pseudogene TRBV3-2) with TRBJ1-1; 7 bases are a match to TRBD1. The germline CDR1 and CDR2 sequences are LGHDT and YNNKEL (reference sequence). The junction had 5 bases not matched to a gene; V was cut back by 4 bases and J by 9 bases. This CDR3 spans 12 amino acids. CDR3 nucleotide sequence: TGTGCCAGCAGCCCACAGGGGAAGCAAGCTTTCTTT. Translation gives CASSPQGKQAFF.

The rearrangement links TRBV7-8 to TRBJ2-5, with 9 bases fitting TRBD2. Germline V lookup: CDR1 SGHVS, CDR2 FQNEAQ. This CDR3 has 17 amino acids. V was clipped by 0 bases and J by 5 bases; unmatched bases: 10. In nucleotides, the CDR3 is TGTGCCAGCAGCTTAGCCACGGCGGCGGGAGGGCGGGAGACCCAGTACTTC. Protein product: CASSLATAAGGRETQYF.

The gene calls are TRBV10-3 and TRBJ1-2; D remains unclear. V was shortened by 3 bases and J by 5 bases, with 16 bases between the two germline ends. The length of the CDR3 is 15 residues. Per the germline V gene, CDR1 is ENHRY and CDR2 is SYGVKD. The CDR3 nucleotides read TGTGCCATCAGTGATTGGAGTGGAGGTGGATATGGCTACACCTTC. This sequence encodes CAISDWSGGGYGYTF.

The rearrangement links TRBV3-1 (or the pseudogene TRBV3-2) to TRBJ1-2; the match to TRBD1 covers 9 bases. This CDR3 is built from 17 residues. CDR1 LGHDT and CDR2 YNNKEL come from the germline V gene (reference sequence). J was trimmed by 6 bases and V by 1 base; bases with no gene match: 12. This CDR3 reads CASSQGLDTGGFNGYTF. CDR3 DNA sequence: TGTGCCAGCAGCCAAGGGTTGGACACAGGGGGCTTCAATGGCTACACCTTC.

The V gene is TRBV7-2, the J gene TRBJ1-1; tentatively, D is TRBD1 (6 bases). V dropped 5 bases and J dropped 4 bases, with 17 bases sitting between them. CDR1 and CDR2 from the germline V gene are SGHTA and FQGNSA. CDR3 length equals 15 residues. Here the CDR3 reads CASSVSGQYLTEAFF. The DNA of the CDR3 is TGTGCCAGCAGCGTAAGTGGACAGTATCTCACTGAAGCTTTCTTT.

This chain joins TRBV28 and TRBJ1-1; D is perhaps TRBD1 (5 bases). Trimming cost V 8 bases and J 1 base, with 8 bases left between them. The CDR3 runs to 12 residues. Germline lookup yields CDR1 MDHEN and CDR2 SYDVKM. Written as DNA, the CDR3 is TGTGCCAGCGGAGACAGGAACACTGAAGCTTTCTTT. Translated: CASGDRNTEAFF.

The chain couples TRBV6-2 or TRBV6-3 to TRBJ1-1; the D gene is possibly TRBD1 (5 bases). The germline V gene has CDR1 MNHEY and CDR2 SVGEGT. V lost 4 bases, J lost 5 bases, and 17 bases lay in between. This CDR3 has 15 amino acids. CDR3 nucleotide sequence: TGTGCCAGCAGTTTCACCCGGGACTACAATACTGAAGCTTTCTTT. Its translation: CASSFTRDYNTEAFF.

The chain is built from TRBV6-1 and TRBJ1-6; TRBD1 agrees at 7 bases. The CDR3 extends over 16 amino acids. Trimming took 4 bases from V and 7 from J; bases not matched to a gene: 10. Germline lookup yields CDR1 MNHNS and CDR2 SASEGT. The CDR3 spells CASSGPPEGANSPLHF. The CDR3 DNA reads TGTGCCAGCAGTGGCCCCCCGGAGGGGGCCAATTCACCCCTCCACTTT.

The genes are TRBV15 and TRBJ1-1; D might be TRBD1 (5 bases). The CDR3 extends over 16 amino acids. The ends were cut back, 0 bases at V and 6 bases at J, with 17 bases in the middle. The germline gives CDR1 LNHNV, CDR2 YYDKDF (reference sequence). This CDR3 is CATSRERRRAVAEAFF. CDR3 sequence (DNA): TGTGCCACCAGCAGAGAACGTCGCAGGGCTGTAGCTGAAGCTTTCTTT. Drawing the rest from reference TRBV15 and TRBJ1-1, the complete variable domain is DAMVIQNPRYQVTQFGKPVTLSCSQTLNHNVMYWYQQKSSQAPKLLFHYYDKDFNNEADTPDNFQSRRPNTSFCFLDIRSPGLGDTAMYLCATSRERRRAVAEAFFGQGTRLTVV.

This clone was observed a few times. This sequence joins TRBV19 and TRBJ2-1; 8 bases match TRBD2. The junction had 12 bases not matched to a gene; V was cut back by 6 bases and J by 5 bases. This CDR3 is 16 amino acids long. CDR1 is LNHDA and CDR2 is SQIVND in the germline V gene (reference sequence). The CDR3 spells CASSRKGLGDHNEQFF. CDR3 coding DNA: TGTGCCAGTAGCCGGAAGGGACTAGGGGACCACAATGAGCAGTTCTTC.

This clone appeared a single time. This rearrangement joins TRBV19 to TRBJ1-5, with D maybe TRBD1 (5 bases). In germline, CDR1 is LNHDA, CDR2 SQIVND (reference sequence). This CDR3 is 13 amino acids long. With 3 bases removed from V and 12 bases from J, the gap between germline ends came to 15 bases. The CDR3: CASSMGPAGGQHF. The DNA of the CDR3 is TGTGCCAGTAGTATGGGTCCAGCGGGGGGCCAGCATTTT.

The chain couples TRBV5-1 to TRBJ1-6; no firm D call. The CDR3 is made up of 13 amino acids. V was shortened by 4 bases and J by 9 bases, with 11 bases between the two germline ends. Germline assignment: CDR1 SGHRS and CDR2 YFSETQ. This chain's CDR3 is CASSLLSGSPLHF. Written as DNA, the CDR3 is TGCGCCAGCAGCCTTCTTTCCGGTTCACCCCTCCACTTT.

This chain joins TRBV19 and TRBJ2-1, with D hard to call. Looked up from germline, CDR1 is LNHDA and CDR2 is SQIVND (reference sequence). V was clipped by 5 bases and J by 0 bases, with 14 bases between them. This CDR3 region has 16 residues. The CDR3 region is CASSETGGSSYNEQFF. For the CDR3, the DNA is TGTGCCAGTAGTGAGACTGGTGGCAGCTCCTACAATGAGCAGTTCTTC.

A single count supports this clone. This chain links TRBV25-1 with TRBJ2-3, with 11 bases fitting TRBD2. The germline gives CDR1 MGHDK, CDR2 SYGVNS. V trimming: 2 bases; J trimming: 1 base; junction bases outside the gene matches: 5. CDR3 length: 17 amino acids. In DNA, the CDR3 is TGTGCCAGCAGTGAAATTATTAGCGGGAGGGGCACAGATACGCAGTATTTT. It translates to CASSEIISGRGTDTQYF. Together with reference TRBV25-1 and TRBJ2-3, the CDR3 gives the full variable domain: EADIYQTPRYLVIGTGKKITLECSQTMGHDKMYWYQQDPGMELHLIHYSYGVNSTEKGDLSSESTVSRIRTEHFPLTLESARPSHTSQYLCASSEIISGRGTDTQYFGPGTRLTVL.

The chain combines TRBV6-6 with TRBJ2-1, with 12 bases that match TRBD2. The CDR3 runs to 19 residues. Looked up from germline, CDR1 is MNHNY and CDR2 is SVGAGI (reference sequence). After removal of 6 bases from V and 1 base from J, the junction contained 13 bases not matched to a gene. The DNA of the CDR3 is TGTGCCAGCAGCTCAGTCTGGACTAGCGGGATTAGATCCTACAATGAGCAGTTCTTC. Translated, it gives CASSSVWTSGIRSYNEQFF.

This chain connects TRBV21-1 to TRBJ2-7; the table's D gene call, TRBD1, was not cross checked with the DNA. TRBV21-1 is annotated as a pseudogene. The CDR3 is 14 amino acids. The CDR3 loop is CASSIRDNRYEQYF. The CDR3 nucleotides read TGTGCCAGCAGCATCCGGGACAACCGTTACGAGCAGTACTTC.

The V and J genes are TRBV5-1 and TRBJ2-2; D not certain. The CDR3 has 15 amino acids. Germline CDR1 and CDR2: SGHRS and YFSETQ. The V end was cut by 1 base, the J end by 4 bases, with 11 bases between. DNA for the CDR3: TGCGCCAGCAGCTTGCAGAGCGTCGGCACCGGGGAGCTGTTTTTT. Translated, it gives CASSLQSVGTGELFF.

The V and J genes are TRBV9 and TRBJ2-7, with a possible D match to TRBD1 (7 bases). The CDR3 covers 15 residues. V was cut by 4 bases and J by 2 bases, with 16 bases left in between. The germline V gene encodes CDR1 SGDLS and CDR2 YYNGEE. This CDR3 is CASSLSDRTTYEQYF. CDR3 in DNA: TGTGCCAGCAGCCTTTCGGACAGGACTACCTACGAGCAGTACTTC.

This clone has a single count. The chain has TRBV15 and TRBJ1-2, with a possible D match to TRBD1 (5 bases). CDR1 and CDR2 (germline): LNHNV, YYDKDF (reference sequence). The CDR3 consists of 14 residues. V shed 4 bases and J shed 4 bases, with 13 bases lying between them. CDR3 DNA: TGTGCCACCAGCACCCCTCGTCAGGGCTATGGCTACACCTTC. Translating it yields CATSTPRQGYGYTF.

The CDR3 here is CASSPKGPDTQYF. The CDR3 DNA follows: TGTGCCAGCAGCCCTAAGGGGCCAGATACGCAGTATTTT. The chain uses TRBV7-9 and TRBJ2-3, with a tentative D call TRBD1 (5 bases). V was clipped by 5 bases and J by 4 bases, with 10 bases between them. Germline loops: CDR1 SEHNR, CDR2 FQNEAQ (reference sequence). CDR3 length: 13 amino acids.